The 25 T cell receptor beta chains given below trace back to one sample, sequenced in a study of blood T cell repertoires in COVID-19. Data came from immunoSEQ multiplex PCR; TCRdb stores just in-frame clones and leaves some out. The table lists under 300,000 clones, nearly 95% of them singletons. The sample taken for sequencing was peripheral blood. These receptors originate from a man aged 30-40 years with COVID-19, enrolled during active disease.

The table lists this clone with a count of one. The rearrangement links TRBV1 to TRBJ2-7; the table calls TRBD1, which could not be checked here. TRBV1 is described as a pseudogene. The length of the CDR3 is 14 residues. In DNA, the CDR3 is TGCACCAGCAGCCCGGACAGGAGCTCCTACGAGCAGTACTTC. This codes for CTSSPDRSSYEQYF.

This rearrangement joins TRBV6-5 to TRBJ2-7; 7 bases agree with TRBD1. The V segment lost 6 bases and the J segment 3 bases; nucleotides outside the gene matches: 8. The germline CDR1 and CDR2 sequences are MNHEY and SVGAGI. The length of the CDR3 is 14 residues. CDR3 DNA: TGTGCCAGCAGAGGACAGGAGGAATTCTACGAGCAGTACTTC. Translating gives CASRGQEEFYEQYF.

The CDR3 is CAISEGRGYTF. As DNA, the CDR3 is TGTGCCATCAGTGAGGGGCGCGGCTACACCTTC. V usage is TRBV10-3 and J usage is TRBJ1-2; D is undetermined. The CDR3 has 11 residues. The V end was cut by 2 bases, the J end by 8 bases, with 6 bases between. Germline CDR1 is ENHRY and CDR2 is SYGVKD.

The V gene is TRBV9, the J gene TRBJ2-3; perhaps TRBD2 as D (6 bases). Trimming pared 3 bases from V and 12 bases from J, leaving 14 bases between. The germline V gene encodes CDR1 SGDLS and CDR2 YYNGEE. The CDR3 covers 12 residues. In DNA, the CDR3 is TGTGCCAGCAGCGACGGAGGGGTAGCTCAGTATTTT. Protein product: CASSDGGVAQYF.

The V call is TRBV11-3, the J call TRBJ2-3, with 7 bases aligning to TRBD2. Trimming took 3 bases from V and 4 from J; bases not matched to a gene: 10. Germline V gene lookup returns CDR1 SGHNT and CDR2 YENEEA. The CDR3 consists of 16 residues. The CDR3 loop is CASSFSASGVPDTQYF. CDR3 sequence (DNA): TGTGCCAGCAGCTTTTCGGCTAGCGGCGTCCCAGATACGCAGTATTTT.

V gene TRBV5-6 combines with J gene TRBJ2-7; no clear D. Trimming removed 4 bases at V and 0 bases at J, with 2 bases between. CDR1 and CDR2 (germline): SGHDT, YYEEEE. The CDR3 is made up of 11 amino acids. The CDR3 loop is CASSHSYEQYF. CDR3 coding DNA: TGTGCCAGCAGCCACTCCTACGAGCAGTACTTC.

This sequence joins TRBV19 and TRBJ1-2, with D tentatively TRBD1 (5 bases). V lost 3 bases and J 2 bases, leaving 13 bases between the germline ends. The CDR3 totals 15 residues. Germline V CDR1 and CDR2: LNHDA, SQIVND (reference sequence). The CDR3 region has the DNA TGTGCCAGTAGTATGGAAAGGGGTTGGAACTATGGCTACACCTTC. Amino acid sequence: CASSMERGWNYGYTF.

The chain has TRBV6-1 and TRBJ1-5; tentatively, D is TRBD1 (6 bases). The CDR3 has 13 amino acids. The V gene lost 3 bases and the J gene lost 9 bases, with 12 bases spanning the gap. Germline values: CDR1 MNHNS, CDR2 SASEGT. For the CDR3, the DNA is TGTGCCAGCAGTGAGGGGCAGGGGTTGCCCCAGCATTTT. The encoded protein is CASSEGQGLPQHF.

This clone has only one observation. The chain couples TRBV25-1 to TRBJ1-4, with D perhaps matching TRBD1 (6 bases). The CDR3 covers 16 residues. V was pared by 3 bases and J by 8 bases, with 19 bases between. The germline CDR1 and CDR2 sequences are MGHDK and SYGVNS. As DNA, the CDR3 is TGTGCCAGCAGTGATCGGAACAGGGTGAATAGCGAAAAACTGTTTTTT. Its protein is CASSDRNRVNSEKLFF.

The chain employs TRBV30 and TRBJ2-3, with a tentative D call TRBD2 (5 bases). Germline loops: CDR1 GTSNPN, CDR2 SVGIG (reference sequence). Trimming took off 3 bases at V and 3 bases at J, with 13 bases between the two ends. The CDR3 has 14 amino acids. The CDR3 DNA is TGTGCCTGGAGCCCCACACTAGTTACAGATACGCAGTATTTT. As protein: CAWSPTLVTDTQYF.

The chain is built from TRBV6-5 and TRBJ1-6; 7 nucleotides agree with TRBD1. Germline CDR1 is MNHEY and CDR2 is SVGAGI. With V trimmed by 3 bases and J by 8 bases, 4 bases remained unmatched. The CDR3 runs to 14 residues. The CDR3 DNA reads as TGTGCCAGCAGTTATATGGGGACAGATTCACCCCTCCACTTT. Protein sequence: CASSYMGTDSPLHF.

The rearrangement uses TRBV9 and TRBJ1-2, with TRBD1 matching 8 bases. The germline gives CDR1 SGDLS, CDR2 YYNGEE. The V segment lost 4 bases and the J segment 6 bases; nucleotides outside the gene matches: 11. The CDR3 is 15 residues long. CDR3 bases: TGTGCCAGCAGCACTCGACAGGGGACAGTTGATGGCTACACCTTC. Its translation: CASSTRQGTVDGYTF. Drawing the rest from reference TRBV9 and TRBJ1-2, the complete variable domain is DSGVTQTPKHLITATGQRVTLRCSPRSGDLSVYWYQQSLDQGLQFLIQYYNGEERAKGNILERFSAQQFPDLHSELNLSSLELGDSALYFCASSTRQGTVDGYTFGSGTRLTVV.

This clone was seen a few times. V usage is TRBV7-9 and J usage is TRBJ1-2; 7 nucleotides agree with TRBD1. Germline V lookup: CDR1 SEHNR, CDR2 FQNEAQ (reference sequence). With V trimmed by 4 bases and J by 4 bases, 9 bases remained unmatched. The CDR3 sequence is 15 residues long. The CDR3 reads CASSSPLRDSYGYTF. CDR3 nucleotides: TGTGCCAGCAGCTCTCCTCTCCGGGACAGCTATGGCTACACCTTC.

This chain joins TRBV6-5 and TRBJ2-2, with a weak D call TRBD2 (5 bases). The CDR3 spans 12 residues. The germline V gene encodes CDR1 MNHEY and CDR2 SVGAGI. The V end lost 6 bases, the J end lost 5 bases, and 7 bases lay between the germline ends. CDR3 DNA: TGTGCCAGCAGGGGAGAGACCGGGGAGCTGTTTTTT. It specifies CASRGETGELFF.

V and J are TRBV15 and TRBJ1-1; D is undetermined. Trimming took off 0 bases at V and 3 bases at J, with 14 bases between the two ends. Germline CDR1 LNHNV, CDR2 YYDKDF (reference sequence). The CDR3 is made up of 16 amino acids. The CDR3 DNA is TGTGCCACCAGCAGAGATAATGCGATGGAGGACACTGAAGCTTTCTTT. It is translated as CATSRDNAMEDTEAFF.

CDR3 sequence: CASSATGQWTNEQFF. In DNA form, the CDR3 reads TGTGCCAGCAGTGCGACGGGACAGTGGACCAATGAGCAGTTCTTC. The chain uses TRBV6-6 and TRBJ2-1, with 7 bases that match TRBD1. Germline CDR1 and CDR2: MNHNY and SVGAGI (reference sequence). The length of the CDR3 is 15 residues. Germline trimming cut 5 bases from V and 6 bases from J; bases unmatched to any gene: 10.

The genes are TRBV11-2 and TRBJ1-2; no clear D gene. Trimming left V 5 bases short and J 0 bases short, with 13 bases between. From germline, CDR1 is SGHAT and CDR2 FQNNGV. This CDR3 contains 15 residues. The DNA for the CDR3 is TGTGCCAGCAGCCCTAGTCCAGTTTCTAACTATGGCTACACCTTC. Amino acids: CASSPSPVSNYGYTF.

The V and J genes are TRBV2 and TRBJ1-1; 8 bases agree with TRBD1. The CDR3 runs 14 residues. With 5 bases clipped from V and 3 bases from J, the junction kept 5 bases outside the gene matches. Germline V gene sequence: CDR1 SNHLY, CDR2 FYNNEI. The CDR3 here is CASSPDRAYTEAFF. The CDR3 bases are TGTGCCAGCAGTCCGGACAGGGCCTACACTGAAGCTTTCTTT.

The rearrangement joins TRBV18 to TRBJ2-5; a possible D gene is TRBD1 (6 bases). This CDR3 region has 14 residues. Germline loops: CDR1 KGHSH, CDR2 LQKENI. V dropped 0 bases and J dropped 5 bases, with 10 bases sitting between them. The CDR3 here is CASSPPSGDETQYF. The CDR3 region has the DNA TGTGCCAGCTCACCACCGTCAGGGGATGAGACCCAGTACTTC. Supplemented by reference TRBV18 and TRBJ2-5, the full variable domain reads NAGVMQNPRHLVRRRGQEARLRCSPMKGHSHVYWYRQLPEEGLKFMVYLQKENIIDESGMPKERFSAEFPKEGPSILRIQQVVRGDSAAYFCASSPPSGDETQYFGPGTRLLVL.

This chain connects TRBV5-6 to TRBJ2-1; 11 bases are shared with TRBD2. V lost 0 bases and J lost 8; bases outside the gene matches: 4. Germline-derived CDR1 and CDR2 are SGHDT and YYEEEE. The CDR3 has 15 residues. The CDR3 loop reads CASSLVLAGGYEQFF. CDR3 nucleotides: TGTGCCAGCAGCTTGGTTCTAGCGGGGGGCTATGAGCAGTTCTTC.

This clone came up once. The chain has TRBV9 and TRBJ2-3; D might be TRBD2 (5 bases). Trimming cost V 3 bases and J 1 base, with 12 bases left between them. The CDR3 has 15 residues. Germline V gene lookup returns CDR1 SGDLS and CDR2 YYNGEE. This CDR3 reads CASSASERRTDTQYF. CDR3 DNA sequence: TGTGCCAGCAGCGCCTCCGAGCGGCGCACAGATACGCAGTATTTT.

The chain joins TRBV5-6 to TRBJ2-7; maybe TRBD1 (5 bases). The CDR3 is 16 amino acids. From germline, CDR1 is SGHDT and CDR2 YYEEEE. V gave up 4 bases and J gave up 7 bases, with 24 bases separating them. DNA of the CDR3: TGTGCCAGCAGCACGAGGCTTAGTCCAGGGTTTGGAGAGCAGTACTTC. Translation: CASSTRLSPGFGEQYF.

The gene calls are TRBV4-2 and TRBJ1-4; no clear D. Germline CDR1 LGHNA, CDR2 YNFKEQ. V shed 0 bases and J shed 8 bases, with 13 bases lying between them. This CDR3 is built from 15 residues. The CDR3 DNA reads as TGTGCCAGCAGCCAAGATAGGGCCGGGAGGGAAAAACTGTTTTTT. Amino acids: CASSQDRAGREKLFF.

J is TRBJ2-2 and V is TRBV7-2, with 11 bases fitting TRBD2. The V gene's germline CDR1 is SGHTA and CDR2 FQGNSA. V was clipped by 1 base and J by 4 bases; unmatched bases: 8. The CDR3 consists of 18 residues. CDR3 sequence reads: CASSLGLAGGPLTGELFF. DNA of the CDR3: TGTGCCAGCAGCTTAGGGTTAGCGGGGGGGCCACTCACCGGGGAGCTGTTTTTT.

The V and J genes are TRBV5-4 and TRBJ1-3; no firm D call. The V end was cut by 4 bases, the J end by 3 bases, with 11 bases between. Germline V CDR1 and CDR2: SGHNT, YYREEE (reference sequence). The CDR3 covers 14 residues. The CDR3 DNA follows: TGTGCCAGCAGCGCGGAGAGGGTTGGAAACACCATATATTTT. It codes for CASSAERVGNTIYF.